This TCR beta chain originates from a study of regulatory T cells in long-lasting Graves disease. Sample time point: persistent/refractory GD, antithyroid drugs over 5 years with positive TRAb. Extracted PBMC RNA gave rise to the TCR library. Graves' disease diagnoses followed American Thyroid Association guidelines. This clonotype was observed a few times. Sequencing libraries for TCR beta were prepared with iRepertoire HTBI primers and Arm-PCR of CDR3 regions. TCRdb reanalysed the multiplex PCR reads using MiXCR and keeps one entry per CDR3 protein. The sample gives around 500,000 distinct CDR3 sequences, roughly 20% of which show up once; 7.8% is in the top ten. Sequencing used peripheral blood mononuclear cells (PBMCs), obtained when the disease was refractory, from a patient treated with antithyroid drugs. The receptor was isolated from a female donor with Graves disease.

DNA of the CDR3: TGTGCCAGCAGCAGTACCGGGGCAGATAGCAATCAGCCCCAGCATTTT. This translates into CASSSTGADSNQPQHF. The chain couples TRBV7-9 to TRBJ1-5, with D tentatively TRBD1 (5 bases). Per the germline V gene, CDR1 is SEHNR and CDR2 is FQNEAQ (reference sequence). The CDR3 is made up of 16 amino acids. V lost 5 bases and J lost 0, with 14 bases in between.